The 32 T cell receptor beta chains listed next were all sequenced from one sample in a study of cytomegalovirus exposure and HLA in healthy donors. PCR involved 60 Vbeta and 13 Jbeta primers. The assay was immunoSEQ multiplex PCR, and TCRdb's table has in-frame clones only and misses some. The sample has 150,000 to 250,000 clones; about 81% are singletons. The specimen sequenced was PBMCs. These receptors all come from a woman between 45 and 60 years old in good health and CMV-seropositive.

To note about this clone: The junction differs from germline at one of its ends, possibly a read error. The chain links TRBV7-9 to TRBJ1-2; 7 positions match TRBD1. Germline loops: CDR1 SEHNR, CDR2 FQNEAQ (reference sequence). The CDR3 is 13 residues long. The DNA of the CDR3 is TGTTCCAGCAGCAGGGACAGTCTAGATGGCTACACCTTC. This codes for CSSSRDSLDGYTF.

The genes are TRBV5-1 and TRBJ2-1, with TRBD2 matching over 9 bases. The CDR3 is 14 amino acids. Germline V CDR1 and CDR2: SGHRS, YFSETQ. V shed 7 bases, J shed 1 base, and the junction held 3 bases outside the gene matches. The CDR3 sequence is CASQREVSYNEQFF. CDR3 in DNA: TGCGCCAGCCAGCGGGAGGTATCCTACAATGAGCAGTTCTTC.

This clone showed up just once. The gene calls are TRBV18 and TRBJ2-5, with D perhaps TRBD2 (6 bases). V was shortened by 0 bases and J by 5 bases, with 13 bases between the two germline ends. This CDR3 is built from 15 residues. Per the germline V gene, CDR1 is KGHSH and CDR2 is LQKENI. The CDR3 DNA sequence: TGTGCCAGCTCACCACCGCCTTTAGGAGGGGAGACCCAGTACTTC. Translated: CASSPPPLGGETQYF.

The chain is built from TRBV29-1 and TRBJ2-3, with D perhaps matching TRBD2 (5 bases). The V and J ends lost 1 base and 3 bases respectively, with 11 bases between them. In germline, CDR1 is SQVTM, CDR2 ANQGSEA. The CDR3 runs 14 residues. The DNA for the CDR3 is TGCAGCGTTGAAGTCGGAAGGGAGACAGATACGCAGTATTTT. The encoded protein is CSVEVGRETDTQYF.

V gene TRBV5-4 combines with J gene TRBJ2-7; possible D gene TRBD2, 6 bases. This CDR3 region has 16 residues. V lost 2 bases and J 4 bases, leaving 19 bases between the germline ends. CDR1 is SGHNT, CDR2 YYREEE, per germline (reference sequence). This CDR3 reads CASSLRPHSGLYEQYF. The CDR3 DNA reads TGTGCCAGCAGCTTAAGGCCGCACAGCGGGCTTTACGAGCAGTACTTC.

This rearrangement joins TRBV2 to TRBJ2-1; no firm D call. The CDR3 extends over 8 amino acids. The germline V gene has CDR1 SNHLY and CDR2 FYNNEI. The V end was cut by 9 bases, the J end by 11 bases, with 5 bases between. CDR3 sequence (DNA): TGTGCCAGTACTAAGCAGTTCTTC. This gives the protein CASTKQFF. Complete variable domain (other parts from reference TRBV2 and TRBJ2-1): EPEVTQTPSHQVTQMGQEVILRCVPISNHLYFYWYRQILGQKVEFLVSFYNNEISEKSEIFDDQFSVERPDGSNFTLKIRSTKLEDSAMYFCASTKQFFGPGTRLTVL.

This rearrangement joins TRBV18 to TRBJ2-7; TRBD2 might be the D (5 bases). Germline V lookup: CDR1 KGHSH, CDR2 LQKENI. The V end was cut by 6 bases, the J end by 0 bases, with 21 bases between. This CDR3 has 17 residues. CDR3 sequence: CASSPPRAADSSYEQYF. Written as DNA, the CDR3 is TGTGCCAGCTCCCCCCCGAGGGCGGCCGACTCCTCCTACGAGCAGTACTTC.

The chain joins TRBV2 to TRBJ1-1, with a tentative D call TRBD1 (5 bases). Germline assignment: CDR1 SNHLY and CDR2 FYNNEI. The CDR3 covers 13 residues. The V end was cut by 4 bases, the J end by 4 bases, with 10 bases between. This CDR3 reads CASSAQGSTEAFF. The CDR3 DNA reads as TGTGCCAGCAGTGCCCAGGGCAGCACTGAAGCTTTCTTT.

This sequence joins TRBV14 and TRBJ2-1; TRBD1 might be the D (5 bases). The germline V gene encodes CDR1 SGHDN and CDR2 FVKESK. Trimming left V 4 bases short and J 1 base short, with 8 bases between. The CDR3 is 14 residues long. CDR3 sequence reads: CASSRDSSYNEQFF. As DNA, the CDR3 is TGTGCCAGCAGCCGTGACAGTTCCTACAATGAGCAGTTCTTC. Supplemented by reference TRBV14 and TRBJ2-1, the full variable domain reads EAGVTQFPSHSVIEKGQTVTLRCDPISGHDNLYWYRRVMGKEIKFLLHFVKESKQDESGMPNNRFLAERTGGTYSTLKVQPAELEDSGVYFCASSRDSSYNEQFFGPGTRLTVL.

This chain uses TRBV4-3 with TRBJ2-2, with 9 positions matching TRBD2. Per germline, CDR1 LGHNA and CDR2 YSLEER. The junction had 4 bases not matched to a gene; V was cut back by 0 bases and J by 2 bases. This CDR3 is built from 17 residues. CDR3 sequence reads: CASSQEGGGANTGELFF. CDR3 coding DNA: TGCGCCAGCAGCCAAGAGGGCGGGGGGGCTAACACCGGGGAGCTGTTTTTT.

This clone was recorded a few times. V is TRBV5-1 and J is TRBJ2-1; D possibly corresponds to TRBD1 (5 bases). This CDR3 spans 16 amino acids. The germline V gene encodes CDR1 SGHRS and CDR2 YFSETQ. Trimming removed 0 bases from V and 4 bases from J, with 14 bases in between. CDR3 sequence (DNA): TGCGCCAGCAGCTTGGCGGCAGGACAAGGATACAATGAGCAGTTCTTC. Protein: CASSLAAGQGYNEQFF.

The CDR3 region has the DNA TGTGCCAGCAGCTTTACGGGAGGCAACCAAGAGACCCAGTACTTC. Translated, it gives CASSFTGGNQETQYF. This chain links TRBV7-3 with TRBJ2-5; 7 bases are shared with TRBD2. Looked up from germline, CDR1 is SGHTA and CDR2 is FQGTGA. This CDR3 contains 15 residues. V gave up 3 bases and J gave up 0 bases; unmatched junction bases: 4.

This chain uses TRBV18 with TRBJ1-3; the match to TRBD1 covers 7 bases. This CDR3 comprises 15 residues. The trim removed 10 bases at V and 0 bases at J, leaving 9 bases unmatched. The germline CDR1 and CDR2 sequences are KGHSH and LQKENI. CDR3 protein: CATSSGDSSGNTIYF. In DNA form, the CDR3 reads TGTGCCACCTCCTCCGGGGACAGCTCTGGAAACACCATATATTTT.

V gene TRBV2 combines with J gene TRBJ1-1; D is uncertain. Trimming took off 7 bases at V and 7 bases at J, with 16 bases between the two ends. This CDR3 is built from 13 residues. Germline CDR1 and CDR2: SNHLY and FYNNEI. CDR3 in DNA: TGTGCCAGCACTTTGGGCAGGAAGATTGAAGCTTTCTTT. The encoded protein is CASTLGRKIEAFF. The entire variable domain, with the rest obtained from reference TRBV2 and TRBJ1-1, is as follows: EPEVTQTPSHQVTQMGQEVILRCVPISNHLYFYWYRQILGQKVEFLVSFYNNEISEKSEIFDDQFSVERPDGSNFTLKIRSTKLEDSAMYFCASTLGRKIEAFFGQGTRLTVV.

The chain links TRBV28 to TRBJ2-7, with 14 bases identical to TRBD2. Germline CDR1 is MDHEN and CDR2 is SYDVKM. The CDR3 totals 17 residues. Unmatched junction bases numbered 6, after V lost 5 bases and J lost 0 bases. CDR3 DNA sequence: TGTGCCAGCAGTACAAAGACTAGCGGGAGGGCCTCCTACGAGCAGTACTTC. It is translated as CASSTKTSGRASYEQYF.

This clone was counted a single time. The chain joins TRBV4-1 to TRBJ1-6, with D unclear. CDR1 is MGHRA and CDR2 is YSYEKL in the germline V gene. The CDR3 has 16 amino acids. The V end was cut by 1 base, the J end by 3 bases, with 10 bases between. CDR3 region: CASSQGTGFYNSPLHF. The CDR3 nucleotides read TGCGCCAGCAGCCAAGGGACGGGGTTCTATAATTCACCCCTCCACTTT.

This rearrangement joins TRBV15 to TRBJ2-2, with 7 bases fitting TRBD2. CDR1 and CDR2 from the germline V gene are LNHNV and YYDKDF (reference sequence). The CDR3 totals 17 residues. Trimming took 0 bases from V and 1 from J; bases not matched to a gene: 5. CDR3 sequence reads: CATSRDLGLENTGELFF. The CDR3 nucleotides read TGTGCCACCAGCAGAGACCTTGGACTAGAGAACACCGGGGAGCTGTTTTTT. The whole variable domain, filled in from reference TRBV15 and TRBJ2-2, reads DAMVIQNPRYQVTQFGKPVTLSCSQTLNHNVMYWYQQKSSQAPKLLFHYYDKDFNNEADTPDNFQSRRPNTSFCFLDIRSPGLGDTAMYLCATSRDLGLENTGELFFGEGSRLTVL.

This chain links TRBV10-1 with TRBJ1-1; no clear D. V was pared by 2 bases and J by 4 bases, with 11 bases between. The CDR3 loop spans 14 amino acids. Germline loops: CDR1 WNHNN, CDR2 SYGVQD (reference sequence). The CDR3 sequence: CASSEIAWGTEAFF. The CDR3 DNA sequence: TGCGCCAGCAGTGAGATAGCGTGGGGCACTGAAGCTTTCTTT.

The chain recombines TRBV6-1 with TRBJ1-6; no definite D call. V was shortened by 2 bases and J by 13 bases, with 18 bases between the two germline ends. Germline V CDR1 and CDR2: MNHNS, SASEGT. This CDR3 is built from 15 residues. The CDR3, as DNA: TGTGCCAGCAGTGAACAAAGTAGCGGAGTGGGGCCCCTCCACTTT. Translation gives CASSEQSSGVGPLHF.

The genes are TRBV11-2 and TRBJ2-1, with 8 bases matching TRBD1. The CDR3 sequence is 16 residues long. V trimming: 1 base; J trimming: 10 bases; junction bases outside the gene matches: 12. Germline lookup yields CDR1 SGHAT and CDR2 FQNNGV. The CDR3 nucleotides read TGTGCCAGCAGCTTAGCCCCAGGGGGCCAAGCCAACGAGCAGTTCTTC. Translation gives CASSLAPGGQANEQFF.

This sequence joins TRBV18 and TRBJ1-5; D perhaps matches TRBD1 (5 bases). The germline CDR1 and CDR2 sequences are KGHSH and LQKENI. CDR3 length: 15 amino acids. V shed 4 bases and J shed 2 bases, with 12 bases lying between them. Here the CDR3 DNA reads TGTGCCAGCTCACGGGCAGCGGGGGGCAATCAGCCCCAGCATTTT. It codes for CASSRAAGGNQPQHF.

The V call is TRBV7-8, the J call TRBJ1-2; 7 bases fit TRBD1. The CDR3 has 13 amino acids. With V trimmed by 3 bases and J by 2 bases, 0 bases remained unmatched. Germline V gene lookup returns CDR1 SGHVS and CDR2 FQNEAQ. The CDR3 DNA reads TGTGCCAGCAGCTTGGGACAGAACTATGGCTACACCTTC. It specifies CASSLGQNYGYTF. Supplemented by reference TRBV7-8 and TRBJ1-2, the full variable domain reads GAGVSQSPRYKVAKRGQDVALRCDPISGHVSLFWYQQALGQGPEFLTYFQNEAQLDKSGLPSDRFFAERPEGSVSTLKIQRTQQEDSAVYLCASSLGQNYGYTFGSGTRLTVV.

V is TRBV18 and J is TRBJ2-1, with 8 bases lining up with TRBD2. This CDR3 has 15 residues. The germline V gene has CDR1 KGHSH and CDR2 LQKENI. Trimming at V came to 5 bases and at J to 5 bases, leaving 8 bases not matched to a gene. CDR3 in DNA: TGTGCCAGCTCAACTAGCGGAAGCCAGAACAATGAGCAGTTCTTC. Its translation: CASSTSGSQNNEQFF.

The genes are TRBV19 and TRBJ2-1; 8 positions match TRBD1. Losses at the gene ends were 3 bases for V and 5 bases for J; bases not matched to a gene: 6. The CDR3 is 15 residues long. Germline lookup yields CDR1 LNHDA and CDR2 SQIVND (reference sequence). CDR3 residues: CASSMVGQANNEQFF. For the CDR3, the DNA is TGTGCCAGTAGTATGGTGGGACAGGCCAACAATGAGCAGTTCTTC.

This rearrangement joins TRBV27 to TRBJ2-1, with a possible D match to TRBD1 (6 bases). CDR1 MNHEY and CDR2 SMNVEV come from the germline V gene (reference sequence). CDR3 length: 15 residues. Trimming stripped 7 bases from V and 2 bases from J, with 15 bases between. The CDR3 region has the DNA TGTGCCAGCAAAGATACAGGGACGACCTACAATGAGCAGTTCTTC. Translation gives CASKDTGTTYNEQFF.

V and J are TRBV5-1 and TRBJ2-7; 12 nucleotides align to TRBD2. V shed 0 bases, J shed 3 bases, and the junction held 4 bases outside the gene matches. Germline V gene data show CDR1 as SGHRS and CDR2 as YFSETQ. The CDR3 loop spans 16 amino acids. The CDR3 protein is CASSLGLAGAGYEQYF. The DNA for the CDR3 is TGCGCCAGCAGCTTGGGACTAGCGGGAGCCGGCTACGAGCAGTACTTC. The variable domain in full, completed from reference TRBV5-1 and TRBJ2-7, reads KAGVTQTPRYLIKTRGQQVTLSCSPISGHRSVSWYQQTPGQGLQFLFEYFSETQRNKGNFPGRFSGRQFSNSRSEMNVSTLELGDSALYLCASSLGLAGAGYEQYFGPGTRLTVT.

This clone was seen a single time. The CDR3 sequence is CASSLDTTGKGGYTF. CDR3 coding DNA: TGCGCCAGCAGCTTGGATACCACAGGGAAAGGCGGCTACACCTTC. The chain uses TRBV5-1 and TRBJ1-2; possibly TRBD1 for D (6 bases). V was shortened by 0 bases and J by 8 bases, with 17 bases between the two germline ends. The CDR3 totals 15 residues. The germline CDR1 and CDR2 sequences are SGHRS and YFSETQ.

This clone was seen only a few times. This chain uses TRBV6-6 with TRBJ1-4; D is possibly TRBD1 (5 bases). This CDR3 has 14 amino acids. Germline values: CDR1 MNHNY, CDR2 SVGAGI (reference sequence). V lost 6 bases and J 2 bases, leaving 10 bases between the germline ends. The CDR3 region has the DNA TGTGCCAGCAGCCGGGAGGGGACTAATGAAAAACTGTTTTTT. Its protein is CASSREGTNEKLFF.

This clone was observed a handful of times. The rearrangement uses TRBV5-6 and TRBJ1-5; TRBD1 is a possible D gene (5 bases). CDR3 length: 13 amino acids. The germline V and J ends were trimmed by 3 bases and 5 bases, with 9 bases remaining between them. The germline V gene has CDR1 SGHDT and CDR2 YYEEEE. CDR3 in amino acids: CASSSQGYQPQHF. CDR3 nucleotide sequence: TGTGCCAGCAGCTCCCAGGGCTATCAGCCCCAGCATTTT.

The rearrangement joins TRBV4-3 to TRBJ2-7; 8 bases are shared with TRBD2. Germline CDR1 reads LGHNA; CDR2 reads YSLEER. Trimming cost V 0 bases and J 0 bases; bases outside gene matches: 4. The CDR3 length is 16 residues. CDR3 protein: CASSQELAEVSYEQYF. DNA of the CDR3: TGCGCCAGCAGCCAAGAACTAGCGGAGGTCTCCTACGAGCAGTACTTC.

The CDR3 DNA is TGTGCCATCAGTGAAGCGACTAGCAATCAGCCCCAGCATTTT. Its protein product is CAISEATSNQPQHF. The chain employs TRBV10-3 and TRBJ1-5; D uncertain. Trimming removed 3 bases from V and 0 bases from J, with 6 bases in between. The CDR3 consists of 14 residues. Germline values: CDR1 ENHRY, CDR2 SYGVKD.

This chain links TRBV5-6 with TRBJ2-7; possible D gene TRBD1, 6 bases. The V end was cut by 7 bases, the J end by 3 bases, with 11 bases between. The CDR3 contains 12 residues. In germline, CDR1 is SGHDT, CDR2 YYEEEE. The chain's CDR3 is CASGDTFYEQYF. The CDR3 DNA is TGTGCCAGCGGGGACACCTTCTACGAGCAGTACTTC.